This entry is about one TCR beta chain. What it recognizes is unknown. The V end was cut by 4 bases, the J end by 3 bases, with 24 bases between. This CDR3 has 17 residues. From germline, CDR1 is SQVTM and CDR2 ANQGSEA. This entry is derived from a study of graft-versus-host responses after intestinal transplantation. TCRdb's table, derived via immunoSEQ multiplex PCR, lists solely in-frame clones and lacks some. The sample contains 80,000 to 100,000 clones, about nine tenths of which appear only once. The study's findings and limits: There were GvH clones found in recipient marrow, and some of them appeared first in ileum or blood. High graft-versus-host to host-versus-graft clonal ratios were found in allografts of patients who had graft-donor T cell macrochimerism.

This chain joins TRBV29-1 and TRBJ1-2; perhaps TRBD1 as D (5 bases). The TCR originated in a human donor who was the organ donor for an intestinal transplant. The specimen was unstimulated CD4+ T cells sorted from spleen or lymph node cells, collected before transplant. CDR3 sequence reads: CSVASWQGRGGDYGYTF. As DNA, the CDR3 is TGCAGCGTTGCCTCTTGGCAGGGCCGTGGAGGGGACTATGGCTACACCTTC.